The clone carrying this T cell receptor (beta chain) occurred a few times. This sample was taken from a study of molecular identifiers for immune sequencing clone quantification. Germline V gene lookup returns CDR1 PRHDT and CDR2 FYEKMQ (reference sequence). The CDR3 runs to 16 residues. V was clipped by 5 bases and J by 2 bases; unmatched bases: 5. TCRdb used MiXCR to reprocess the PCR reads, holding one entry per CDR3 protein. The top ten hold about 0.8% of the sample, which has 79,000 or so distinct CDR3 sequences, roughly 25% seen once. The genes are TRBV13 and TRBJ2-1; 11 bases are shared with TRBD2. The TCR was taken from a human donor in good health. Some libraries in this study had Jurkat cell RNA spiked in. The specimen sequenced was naive CD8+ T cells from blood, with Jurkat cell RNA spiked in. Subset specified: FACS-sorted CD8+CD4-CCR7+CD45RA+ naive T cells. The CDR3 loop reads CASSRGLAVTYNEQFF. Written as DNA, the CDR3 is TGTGCCAGCAGCCGGGGACTAGCGGTAACCTACAATGAGCAGTTCTTC.